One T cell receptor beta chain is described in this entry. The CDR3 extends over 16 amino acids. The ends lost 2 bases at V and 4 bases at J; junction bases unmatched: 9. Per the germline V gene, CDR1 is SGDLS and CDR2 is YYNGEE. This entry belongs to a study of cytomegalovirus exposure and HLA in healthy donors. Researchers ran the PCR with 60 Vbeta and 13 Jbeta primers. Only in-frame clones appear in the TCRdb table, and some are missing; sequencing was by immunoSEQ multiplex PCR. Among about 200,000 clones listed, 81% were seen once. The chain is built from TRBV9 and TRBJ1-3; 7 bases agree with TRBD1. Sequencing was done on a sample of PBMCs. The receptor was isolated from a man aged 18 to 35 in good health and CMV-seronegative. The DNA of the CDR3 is TGTGCCAGCAGCGTTCTCGCAGGGGGATCAGGAAACACCATATATTTT. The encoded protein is CASSVLAGGSGNTIYF. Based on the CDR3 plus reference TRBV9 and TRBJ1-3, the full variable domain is DSGVTQTPKHLITATGQRVTLRCSPRSGDLSVYWYQQSLDQGLQFLIQYYNGEERAKGNILERFSAQQFPDLHSELNLSSLELGDSALYFCASSVLAGGSGNTIYFGEGSWLTVV.